The clone carrying this T cell receptor (beta chain) was detected many times. Its target is unknown. This sample was included in a study of Graves' ophthalmopathy and Graves' hyperthyroidism. Trimming removed 6 bases from V and 0 bases from J, with 12 bases in between. Germline V gene lookup returns CDR1 LNHDA and CDR2 SQIVND (reference sequence). The CDR3 loop spans 15 amino acids. Findings and limits, study-wide: For separating ophthalmopathy from stable hyperthyroidism, a 13-signature model gave approximately 90% sensitivity and approximately 80% specificity.

Moderate-to-severe activity, CAS ≥3, NOSPECS ≥4 and a duration under 3 months were seen in donors with ophthalmopathy. The TCR beta CDR3 regions underwent amplification from RNA transcripts. HTBI primers were employed in first-round RT-PCR, then a second-round multiplex PCR followed. TCRdb re-analysed the multiplex PCR reads in MiXCR, keeping a single row per CDR3 protein. There are about 660,000 distinct CDR3 sequences in the sample; roughly 41% occur only once, and 3.3% lies in the top ten. The clonotype comes from an adult man with Graves' ophthalmopathy. Specimen: peripheral blood. V is TRBV19 and J is TRBJ1-5, with a weak D call TRBD1 (6 bases). As DNA, the CDR3 is TGTGCCAGTAGGAGGACAGTTTATAGCAATCAGCCCCAGCATTTT. Protein sequence: CASRRTVYSNQPQHF.